Below, 16 T cell receptor beta chains from the same sample are listed, as sequenced in a study of blood T cell repertoires in COVID-19. The data were produced by immunoSEQ multiplex PCR, yet TCRdb's version contains in-frame clones alone and is incomplete. The sample holds around 250,000 clones, 75% to 90% seen once. The material sequenced was PBMCs or T cells enriched from blood (not recorded which). The receptors derive from a woman aged 40 to 55 who had been exposed to COVID-19.

The CDR3 is CASSLGWDRTEAFF. The CDR3 coding sequence is TGTGCCAGCAGCTTAGGGTGGGACAGGACTGAAGCTTTCTTT. This chain joins TRBV7-9 and TRBJ1-1; 8 positions match TRBD1. Germline V gene sequence: CDR1 SEHNR, CDR2 FQNEAQ (reference sequence). The CDR3 sequence is 14 residues long. V shed 1 base and J 5 bases; nucleotides not matched to a gene: 3. The full variable domain, rest sourced from reference TRBV7-9 and TRBJ1-1, is DTGVSQNPRHKITKRGQNVTFRCDPISEHNRLYWYRQTLGQGPEFLTYFQNEAQLEKSRLLSDRFSAERPKGSFSTLEIQRTEQGDSAMYLCASSLGWDRTEAFFGQGTRLTVV.

The chain is built from TRBV6-5 and TRBJ2-7, with a weak D call TRBD2 (6 bases). CDR1 and CDR2 from the germline V gene are MNHEY and SVGAGI. CDR3 size: 14 residues. Trimming took off 7 bases at V and 1 base at J, with 14 bases between the two ends. DNA of the CDR3: TGTGCCAGCACGGCGGGAATAAGTTCCTACGAGCAGTACGTC. Translation gives CASTAGISSYEQYV.

The rearrangement uses TRBV28 and TRBJ1-5; D is uncertain. Germline lookup yields CDR1 MDHEN and CDR2 SYDVKM. V lost 1 base to trimming and J lost 0 bases, with 13 bases between them. There are 17 residues in the CDR3. This CDR3 reads CASSLYLPSYSNQPQHF. The CDR3 bases are TGTGCCAGCAGTTTATACCTTCCGAGTTATAGCAATCAGCCCCAGCATTTT.

The chain links TRBV3-1 (or the pseudogene TRBV3-2) to TRBJ1-4; D gene unclear. Germline loops: CDR1 LGHDT, CDR2 YNNKEL (reference sequence). The germline V and J ends were trimmed by 4 bases and 2 bases, with 11 bases remaining between them. CDR3 length equals 15 residues. The CDR3 DNA is TGTGCCAGCAGCCTCCGGGGAGATACTAATGAAAAACTGTTTTTT. It translates to CASSLRGDTNEKLFF.

The genes are TRBV5-4 and TRBJ2-1; D ambiguous. The V gene lost 2 bases and the J gene lost 1 base, with 4 bases spanning the gap. This CDR3 region has 13 residues. Germline-derived CDR1 and CDR2 are SGHNT and YYREEE (reference sequence). CDR3 nucleotides: TGTGCCAGCAGCTTCGAGTCCTACAATGAGCAGTTCTTC. It specifies CASSFESYNEQFF.

In its sample, this clone was seen once. The CDR3 nucleotides are TGTGCCAGCAGCCAATCCGCCGGGACAGGGGGTTCAGATACGCAGTATTTT. As protein: CASSQSAGTGGSDTQYF. V and J are TRBV4-2 and TRBJ2-3; TRBD1 matches at 11 bases. Germline V gene sequence: CDR1 LGHNA, CDR2 YNFKEQ. V was pared by 2 bases and J by 4 bases, with 8 bases of the junction left unmatched. The CDR3 covers 17 residues.

The chain recombines TRBV4-2 with TRBJ2-3; D is possibly TRBD1 (5 bases). Trimming removed 0 bases at V and 6 bases at J, with 19 bases between. From germline, CDR1 is LGHNA and CDR2 YNFKEQ. The CDR3 extends over 17 amino acids. The CDR3 sequence is CASSQDLVQAAWDTQYF. Written as DNA, the CDR3 is TGTGCCAGCAGCCAAGATCTAGTACAGGCAGCATGGGATACGCAGTATTTT.

V and J are TRBV19 and TRBJ2-1; 9 positions agree with TRBD1. The CDR3 sequence is 16 residues long. The junction had 8 bases not matched to a gene; V was cut back by 5 bases and J by 3 bases. Germline values: CDR1 LNHDA, CDR2 SQIVND (reference sequence). The CDR3 DNA follows: TGTGCCAGTAGTTATGATAGACAGGGGGTCTACAATGAGCAGTTCTTC. Translating it yields CASSYDRQGVYNEQFF.

This chain connects TRBV28 to TRBJ2-1; 8 positions match TRBD2. The CDR3 spans 16 residues. Trimming cost V 6 bases and J 1 base; bases outside gene matches: 8. CDR1 MDHEN and CDR2 SYDVKM come from the germline V gene. The CDR3 DNA follows: TGTGCCAGCAGACCAGCGGGGGCAGGGTCCTACAATGAGCAGTTCTTC. This encodes CASRPAGAGSYNEQFF.

This clone turned up a few times. The chain uses TRBV27 and TRBJ1-2; 8 bases match TRBD1. V shed 3 bases, J shed 5 bases, and the junction held 5 bases outside the gene matches. This CDR3 contains 14 residues. Germline loops: CDR1 MNHEY, CDR2 SMNVEV (reference sequence). CDR3 nucleotides: TGTGCCAGCAGTTTTTTGTACAGGGGGTATGGCTACACCTTC. Translating gives CASSFLYRGYGYTF.

V and J are TRBV5-4 and TRBJ2-7, with D possibly TRBD2 on 5 matching bases. This CDR3 contains 14 residues. Trimming cost V 5 bases and J 5 bases, with 17 bases left between them. Germline V lookup: CDR1 SGHNT, CDR2 YYREEE (reference sequence). The CDR3 DNA sequence: TGTGCCAGCAGACGGACCGGGGTACAGAACGAGCAGTACTTC. Encoded protein: CASRRTGVQNEQYF.

This rearrangement joins TRBV7-9 to TRBJ2-1; perhaps TRBD2 as D (6 bases). Germline-derived CDR1 and CDR2 are SEHNR and FQNEAQ (reference sequence). The V gene lost 1 base and the J gene lost 3 bases, with 16 bases spanning the gap. The CDR3 is 17 residues long. In nucleotides, the CDR3 is TGTGCCAGCAGCTTAGGGACCGGGAGATCTCACTACAATGAGCAGTTCTTC. Protein: CASSLGTGRSHYNEQFF.

The genes are TRBV24-1 and TRBJ2-1; 9 bases map to TRBD2. The CDR3 is 14 amino acids. CDR1 is KGHDR and CDR2 is SFDVKD in the germline V gene. J lost 4 bases, V lost 5 bases, and 2 bases had no gene match. CDR3 coding DNA: TGTGCCACCAGTGTAGCGGGAGATTACAATGAGCAGTTCTTC. Its protein product is CATSVAGDYNEQFF.

The rearrangement joins TRBV25-1 to TRBJ1-1, with no clear D. In germline, CDR1 is MGHDK, CDR2 SYGVNS. V was clipped by 2 bases and J by 0 bases, with 19 bases between them. The CDR3 loop spans 18 amino acids. The CDR3 region has the DNA TGTGCCAGCAGTGAAGTATGGCAAGCGGGATCCATGAACACTGAAGCTTTCTTT. Translating gives CASSEVWQAGSMNTEAFF.

CDR3 sequence: CASSRQGTGILSSTDTQYF. The CDR3 nucleotides read TGTGCCAGCAGCAGACAAGGGACTGGGATCCTCTCTAGCACAGATACGCAGTATTTT. The rearrangement links TRBV21-1 to TRBJ2-3; TRBD2, the table's D call, lacks a check against the DNA. TRBV21-1 is marked as a pseudogene. The CDR3 extends over 19 amino acids.

Details on this clone: One end of the junction fails to match germline, which may point to a read error. The chain joins TRBV5-1 to TRBJ2-5, with a possible D match to TRBD2 (5 bases). Germline values: CDR1 SGHRS, CDR2 YFSETQ. The CDR3 length is 14 residues. The CDR3 loop is CASSLPDSKETQYF. The CDR3 coding sequence is TGTGCCAGCAGCTTGCCGGACTCTAAAGAGACCCAGTACTTC.